These 26 T cell receptor beta chains originate from one sample sequenced in a study of T cell responses to AZD1222 COVID-19 vaccine. The method was immunoSEQ multiplex PCR; TCRdb's version includes in-frame clones alone and lacks a portion of them. The table has 150,000 to 190,000 clones, 85% to 90% seen once; the top ten hold approximately 9.1%. The input for sequencing was peripheral blood, taken 28 days after the second AZD1222 dose. All receptors derive from an adult who received the AZD1222 COVID-19 vaccine.

This clone was detected only once. This sequence joins TRBV9 and TRBJ1-2; D uncertain. The ends were cut back, 3 bases at V and 2 bases at J, with 11 bases in the middle. This CDR3 contains 14 residues. Germline loops: CDR1 SGDLS, CDR2 YYNGEE. CDR3 residues: CASSAQASNYGYTF. In DNA, the CDR3 is TGTGCCAGCAGCGCCCAGGCAAGCAACTATGGCTACACCTTC.

The rearrangement joins TRBV5-1 to TRBJ1-1, with TRBD1 identical over 10 bases. The V gene end was trimmed by 0 bases and the J gene end by 1 base; junction bases not matched to a gene: 6. This CDR3 spans 17 amino acids. Germline CDR1 SGHRS, CDR2 YFSETQ. This chain's CDR3 is CASSLGQGAIGNTEAFF. The CDR3 DNA reads as TGCGCCAGCAGCTTGGGACAGGGGGCCATAGGGAACACTGAAGCTTTCTTT.

V is TRBV6-5 and J is TRBJ1-5; D gene unclear. Trimming cost V 8 bases and J 3 bases, with 17 bases left between them. CDR3 length: 15 amino acids. Germline CDR1 reads MNHEY; CDR2 reads SVGAGI. This chain's CDR3 is CASEGRGGNNQPQHF. The CDR3, as DNA: TGTGCCAGCGAAGGACGGGGAGGGAACAATCAGCCCCAGCATTTT.

This chain joins TRBV27 and TRBJ2-7; D gene unclear. This CDR3 is built from 14 residues. Per germline, CDR1 MNHEY and CDR2 SMNVEV (reference sequence). Trimming stripped 5 bases from V and 0 bases from J, with 11 bases between. CDR3 coding DNA: TGTGCCAGCAGTACCGACAAGACCTCCTACGAGCAGTACTTC. Encoded protein: CASSTDKTSYEQYF.

This chain connects TRBV5-4 to TRBJ2-7; 7 bases line up with TRBD2. V lost 0 bases to trimming and J lost 3 bases; unmatched junction nucleotides: 0. The CDR3 contains 13 residues. Germline CDR1 SGHNT, CDR2 YYREEE (reference sequence). CDR3 amino acids: CASSLASGYEQYF. CDR3 DNA sequence: TGTGCCAGCAGCTTGGCTAGCGGCTACGAGCAGTACTTC.

The chain carries TRBV28 and TRBJ1-5; D is ambiguous. V shed 2 bases and J shed 0 bases, with 2 bases lying between them. The CDR3 is 13 residues long. Looked up from germline, CDR1 is MDHEN and CDR2 is SYDVKM. The CDR3, as DNA: TGTGCCAGCAGTTTAATTAGCAATCAGCCCCAGCATTTT. This sequence encodes CASSLISNQPQHF.

A few counts support this clone. The chain combines TRBV15 with TRBJ2-3; a weak D match, TRBD1 (6 bases). The CDR3 length is 15 residues. Germline CDR1 LNHNV, CDR2 YYDKDF (reference sequence). Trimming stripped 4 bases from V and 1 base from J, with 12 bases between. CDR3 coding DNA: TGTGCCACCAGCATAACAGGGAGCCGCACAGATACGCAGTATTTT. It translates to CATSITGSRTDTQYF.

The table lists this clone with a count of one. V is TRBV7-3 and J is TRBJ2-1; 7 positions match TRBD1. J was trimmed by 10 bases and V by 5 bases; bases with no gene match: 17. The CDR3 has 16 amino acids. Germline V lookup: CDR1 SGHTA, CDR2 FQGTGA. CDR3 region: CASSHGAAVGGIEQFF. The CDR3, as DNA: TGTGCCAGCAGCCATGGGGCGGCTGTAGGGGGCATCGAGCAGTTCTTC.

This chain links TRBV29-1 with TRBJ2-7, with TRBD2 matching 11 bases. The CDR3 has 18 amino acids. V trimming: 5 bases; J trimming: 3 bases; junction bases outside the gene matches: 18. Germline V gives CDR1 SQVTM, CDR2 ANQGSEA. Here the CDR3 reads CSVRALRSGRAGFYEQYF. The CDR3 DNA reads as TGCAGCGTTCGCGCTTTACGTAGCGGGAGGGCCGGGTTCTACGAGCAGTACTTC.

The gene calls are TRBV6-5 and TRBJ2-5, with D hard to call. This CDR3 is 15 amino acids long. The V gene's germline CDR1 is MNHEY and CDR2 SVGAGI. Trimming took off 1 base at V and 4 bases at J, with 13 bases between the two ends. CDR3 protein: CASSYLGLKGETQYF. The CDR3 nucleotides are TGTGCCAGCAGTTACTTAGGGCTGAAGGGAGAGACCCAGTACTTC.

The sample holds one count of this clone. V gene TRBV7-9 combines with J gene TRBJ1-6; perhaps TRBD1 as D (5 bases). V was shortened by 3 bases and J by 10 bases, with 10 bases between the two germline ends. This CDR3 contains 13 residues. Germline CDR1 SEHNR, CDR2 FQNEAQ (reference sequence). CDR3 sequence: CASSFAGGSPLHF. CDR3 bases: TGTGCCAGCAGCTTCGCCGGGGGGTCACCCCTCCACTTT.

CDR3 bases: TGTGCCAGCAGGGAGGAGGGGATGAACACCGGGGAGCTGTTTTTT. Protein: CASREEGMNTGELFF. The chain recombines TRBV6-5 with TRBJ2-2; tentatively, D is TRBD2 (6 bases). Germline CDR1 and CDR2: MNHEY and SVGAGI. The CDR3 loop spans 15 amino acids. V was trimmed by 6 bases and J by 1 base, leaving 12 bases between them.

The chain links TRBV11-1 to TRBJ2-3, with 8 positions matching TRBD2. With 1 base clipped from V and 2 bases from J, the junction kept 5 bases outside the gene matches. This CDR3 region has 16 residues. Germline V lookup: CDR1 SGHAT, CDR2 FQDESV (reference sequence). The DNA of the CDR3 is TGTGCCAGCAGCTTAGTAGGAGCGGGGGTCACAGATACGCAGTATTTT. Translation gives CASSLVGAGVTDTQYF. The complete variable domain, with remaining parts taken from reference TRBV11-1 and TRBJ2-3, reads EAEVAQSPRYKITEKSQAVAFWCDPISGHATLYWYRQILGQGPELLVQFQDESVVDDSQLPKDRFSAERLKGVDSTLKIQPAELGDSAMYLCASSLVGAGVTDTQYFGPGTRLTVL.

This sequence joins TRBV5-1 and TRBJ1-2; 8 bases line up with TRBD1. Per germline, CDR1 SGHRS and CDR2 YFSETQ. The CDR3 extends over 17 amino acids. The J segment lost 4 bases and the V segment lost 4 bases, leaving 15 bases of the junction unmatched. Here the CDR3 DNA reads TGCGCCAGCAGCACGGACGGGACAGGCCCCGCTAGCTATGGCTACACCTTC. As protein: CASSTDGTGPASYGYTF.

This chain uses TRBV11-2 with TRBJ1-2; D not certain. Germline loops: CDR1 SGHAT, CDR2 FQNNGV. The CDR3 runs 12 residues. Trimming removed 2 bases at V and 8 bases at J, with 9 bases between. Here the CDR3 reads CASSLRVAGYTF. The CDR3 nucleotides are TGTGCCAGCAGCTTAAGAGTGGCGGGCTACACCTTC.

The V call is TRBV4-1, the J call TRBJ2-7; TRBD2 is a possible D gene (7 bases). The CDR3 is 16 residues long. Deletions cut 0 bases from V and 1 base from J, with 13 bases between. Germline loops: CDR1 MGHRA, CDR2 YSYEKL. The CDR3 sequence: CASSQDGGGLSYEQYF. The CDR3, as DNA: TGCGCCAGCAGCCAAGATGGGGGGGGGCTATCCTACGAGCAGTACTTC.

The chain is built from TRBV5-1 and TRBJ2-1, with D possibly being TRBD1 (7 bases). The V end was cut by 0 bases, the J end by 10 bases, with 14 bases between. Germline V CDR1 and CDR2: SGHRS, YFSETQ. The CDR3 has 14 amino acids. CDR3 DNA: TGCGCCAGCAGCTTGGCCACAGGGGAGGCAGAGCAGTTCTTC. Translating it yields CASSLATGEAEQFF.

The rearrangement uses TRBV18 and TRBJ2-7; 12 nucleotides match TRBD1. This CDR3 comprises 19 residues. The trim removed 3 bases at V and 2 bases at J, leaving 14 bases unmatched. Per the germline V gene, CDR1 is KGHSH and CDR2 is LQKENI. The CDR3 DNA follows: TGTGCCAGCTCACCCGGACTGGGGACAGGGGGCGTTGGCGCCTACGAGCAGTACTTC. Translated: CASSPGLGTGGVGAYEQYF.

As to this clone: A much bigger clone sits one base away, suggesting this may be a read error. The same CDR3 is also encoded by other DNA sequences in this sample. The V and J genes are TRBV7-9 and TRBJ1-5; 8 nucleotides match TRBD1. The CDR3 spans 14 residues. Losses at the gene ends were 6 bases for V and 1 base for J; bases not matched to a gene: 2. Germline CDR1 is SEHNR and CDR2 is FQNEAQ (reference sequence). CDR3 sequence reads: CASSRQGSNQPQHF. In nucleotides, the CDR3 is TGTGCCAGCAGTCGACAGGGGAGCAATCAGCCCCAGCATTTT.

The chain combines TRBV24-1 with TRBJ2-1; a weak D match, TRBD2 (6 bases). Germline CDR1 KGHDR, CDR2 SFDVKD. V lost 1 base and J 13 bases, leaving 10 bases between the germline ends. CDR3 size: 12 residues. CDR3 DNA sequence: TGTGCCACCAGTGATTTCGGAGGGGTCCAGTTCTTC. The encoded protein is CATSDFGGVQFF.

This sequence joins TRBV2 and TRBJ1-5; 7 nucleotides align to TRBD1. This CDR3 has 12 amino acids. Trimming at V came to 1 base and at J to 16 bases, leaving 7 bases not matched to a gene. Germline assignment: CDR1 SNHLY and CDR2 FYNNEI. The CDR3 nucleotides are TGTGCCAGCAGTGAAGACAGGGGATACATCCATTTT. Translation gives CASSEDRGYIHF.

This chain joins TRBV9 and TRBJ1-2, with a weak D call TRBD1 (5 bases). The CDR3 spans 12 residues. Trimming removed 3 bases at V and 7 bases at J, with 10 bases between. From germline, CDR1 is SGDLS and CDR2 YYNGEE. The CDR3 sequence: CASSAGGSGYTF. The CDR3 bases are TGTGCCAGCAGCGCCGGGGGGAGTGGCTACACCTTC.

The sample holds many counts of this clone. The J gene is TRBJ2-1, the V gene TRBV14; D perhaps matches TRBD2 (5 bases). Germline CDR1 and CDR2: SGHDN and FVKESK. Trimming took off 1 base at V and 7 bases at J, with 8 bases between the two ends. The CDR3 covers 13 residues. The CDR3 loop reads CASSQVRGNEQFF. The CDR3 bases are TGTGCCAGCAGCCAAGTACGGGGTAATGAGCAGTTCTTC.

V is TRBV9 and J is TRBJ1-3; TRBD1 matches 8 bases. Germline trimming cut 0 bases from V and 2 bases from J; bases unmatched to any gene: 4. Per the germline V gene, CDR1 is SGDLS and CDR2 is YYNGEE. CDR3 length: 16 residues. CDR3 in DNA: TGTGCCAGCAGCGTAGACGGGACAGGTCCTGGAAACACCATATATTTT. Protein product: CASSVDGTGPGNTIYF.

The rearrangement uses TRBV7-2 and TRBJ2-7; a possible D gene is TRBD2 (5 bases). Germline loops: CDR1 SGHTA, CDR2 FQGNSA. The CDR3 length is 15 residues. Trimming left V 1 base short and J 5 bases short, with 15 bases between. The CDR3 sequence: CASSLGERTLHEQYF. The CDR3 coding sequence is TGTGCCAGCAGCTTAGGGGAGCGGACGCTTCACGAGCAGTACTTC.

The rearrangement joins TRBV28 to TRBJ2-7; TRBD2 agrees at 10 bases. Germline assignment: CDR1 MDHEN and CDR2 SYDVKM. The CDR3 extends over 15 amino acids. V trimming: 5 bases; J trimming: 7 bases; junction bases outside the gene matches: 11. CDR3 protein: CASSQTSGPLREQYF. The CDR3 bases are TGTGCCAGCAGTCAGACTAGCGGGCCGCTACGGGAGCAGTACTTC.